The 11 T cell receptor beta chains in this list originate from one sample, sequenced in a study of shared clonotypes between healthy human individuals. TCRdb's copy holds only in-frame clones and misses some; the assay was immunoSEQ multiplex PCR. Among fewer than 2.5 million clones, 93% were seen once, and the ten largest hold around 0.4%. The source material was naive CD4+ T cells from PBMCs. Stated subset: CD45RA+ positively selected. The source is a man aged 18 to 29 in good health. Some clones in this sample may be carry-over from other donors' samples.

The chain joins TRBV9 to TRBJ1-1; D might be TRBD1 (6 bases). The CDR3 is 16 amino acids. Trimming removed 3 bases at V and 5 bases at J, with 20 bases between. Germline lookup yields CDR1 SGDLS and CDR2 YYNGEE. The CDR3 loop is CASSGSSGTKRTEAFF. Here the CDR3 DNA reads TGTGCCAGCAGCGGATCTTCCGGGACAAAGAGAACTGAAGCTTTCTTT.

This chain uses TRBV7-6 with TRBJ2-7; 10 positions agree with TRBD2. Germline V lookup: CDR1 SGHVS, CDR2 FNYEAQ. The V gene end was trimmed by 4 bases and the J gene end by 3 bases; junction bases not matched to a gene: 3. This CDR3 contains 14 residues. CDR3 protein: CASSSSGSGYEQYF. CDR3 DNA: TGTGCCAGCAGCTCTAGCGGGAGTGGCTACGAGCAGTACTTC.

The chain links TRBV6-5 to TRBJ2-7; the D is unclear. Per the germline V gene, CDR1 is MNHEY and CDR2 is SVGAGI. The CDR3 loop spans 11 amino acids. Deletions cut 4 bases from V and 7 bases from J, with 8 bases between. CDR3 DNA sequence: TGTGCCAGCAGTTCCTCTAGTGAGCAGTACTTC. It translates to CASSSSSEQYF.

V gene TRBV5-1 combines with J gene TRBJ2-2; 11 bases fit TRBD2. Germline CDR1 is SGHRS and CDR2 is YFSETQ. The CDR3 sequence is 17 residues long. V shed 3 bases, J shed 1 base, and the junction held 5 bases outside the gene matches. The CDR3 DNA follows: TGCGCCAGCAGCTCCTACGGACTAGCGGGGAACACCGGGGAGCTGTTTTTT. It yields the protein CASSSYGLAGNTGELFF.

This clone is a singleton in its sample. The chain joins TRBV5-1 to TRBJ1-2; the D gene is possibly TRBD1 (6 bases). V was clipped by 4 bases and J by 6 bases, with 19 bases between them. The CDR3 runs to 15 residues. CDR1 and CDR2 from the germline V gene are SGHRS and YFSETQ. DNA for the CDR3: TGCGCCAGCAGCATATCCGGGACATCGTACGATGGCTACACCTTC. This encodes CASSISGTSYDGYTF.

The rearrangement links TRBV28 to TRBJ2-7; 8 bases agree with TRBD1. The V gene's germline CDR1 is MDHEN and CDR2 SYDVKM. This CDR3 contains 14 residues. V shed 5 bases and J 6 bases; nucleotides not matched to a gene: 9. CDR3 nucleotide sequence: TGTGCCAGCAGTCCAGGGGGCGCGATTGCCGAGCAGTACTTC. Its translation: CASSPGGAIAEQYF.

This clone was seen a single time. At the DNA level, this CDR3 is encoded by other sequences in the same sample as well. V and J are TRBV5-1 and TRBJ1-1; weak D call: TRBD1 (5 bases). Germline V gene data show CDR1 as SGHRS and CDR2 as YFSETQ. This CDR3 spans 15 amino acids. The ends were cut back, 0 bases at V and 0 bases at J, with 9 bases in the middle. DNA of the CDR3: TGCGCCAGCAGCTTGGCCGCGACAGTGAACACTGAAGCTTTCTTT. Translating gives CASSLAATVNTEAFF.

V gene TRBV29-1 combines with J gene TRBJ1-1; 12 positions agree with TRBD1. Per the germline V gene, CDR1 is SQVTM and CDR2 is ANQGSEA. This CDR3 spans 15 amino acids. V dropped 6 bases and J dropped 5; count of bases not matched to a gene: 10. CDR3: CSVAGQGAPGTEAFF. The CDR3 bases are TGCAGCGTAGCGGGACAGGGGGCGCCGGGTACTGAAGCTTTCTTT.

The chain joins TRBV1 to TRBJ2-7; the D call of TRBD2 is as the table states it, not checked on the DNA. TRBV1 is a documented pseudogene. The CDR3 extends over 17 amino acids. CDR3 region: CTSSLRGLAGPPVEQYF. The DNA for the CDR3 is TGCACCAGCAGCCTTCGGGGACTAGCGGGCCCCCCTGTGGAGCAGTACTTC.

This chain uses TRBV27 with TRBJ1-2; D ambiguous. Trimming stripped 4 bases from V and 2 bases from J, with 8 bases between. CDR3 length: 13 amino acids. Germline V gene lookup returns CDR1 MNHEY and CDR2 SMNVEV (reference sequence). CDR3 DNA: TGTGCCAGCAGTTGGGGAGGCAACTATGGCTACACCTTC. Amino acid sequence: CASSWGGNYGYTF.

The chain employs TRBV11-3 and TRBJ2-7; D is uncertain. Germline V gene lookup returns CDR1 SGHNT and CDR2 YENEEA. V shed 3 bases and J shed 2 bases, with 14 bases lying between them. The CDR3 is 15 residues long. CDR3 nucleotides: TGTGCCAGCAGCTTTAGCCGGAGTATCGCCTACGAGCAGTACTTC. It encodes CASSFSRSIAYEQYF.